Listed below are T cell receptor beta chains from one sample, sequenced in a study of cytomegalovirus exposure and HLA in healthy donors. Here immunoSEQ multiplex PCR was the method, and the copy in TCRdb shows in-frame clones only, minus some. The top ten hold 9.7% of the sample, which has tens of thousands of clones, over 75% seen once. Source material: PBMCs. Source of these receptors: a middle-aged man in good health and CMV-seronegative. Each CDR3 is given with its conserved first and last residue. A D gene is named only where the DNA matches it firmly. The listing skips clone size in some rows; elsewhere it reads once, few, many or a size class.

v_gene	d_gene	abundance	j_gene	CDR3nt	CDR3aa
TRBV7-2	TRBD2	.	TRBJ2-3	TGTGCCAGCAGCTTAGCACTAGCGGTTGGGGGGTATTTT	CASSLALAVGGYF
TRBV14	TRBD2	.	TRBJ2-3	TGTGCCAGCAGCCAAGATCAGGCAGGACTAGTCGGGAGACCTTCGGATACGCAGTATTTT	CASSQDQAGLVGRPSDTQYF
TRBV18	.	.	TRBJ2-7	TGTGCCAGCTCACCACCGAACAGTTACGAGCAGTACTTC	CASSPPNSYEQYF
TRBV15	TRBD2	.	TRBJ2-7	TGTGCCACCAAAGGAACTAGCGCCTACGAGCAGTACTTC	CATKGTSAYEQYF
TRBV7-2	TRBD2	.	TRBJ2-1	TGTGCCAGCAGCTTAATCACCGGGACTACAGATCCCGCGTTCTTC	CASSLITGTTDPAFF
TRBV5-6	.	.	TRBJ1-6	TGTGCCAGCAGTCCCCACGGGTATAATTCACCCCTCCACTTT	CASSPHGYNSPLHF
TRBV6-1	.	.	TRBJ2-2	TGTGCCAGCAGTGAGCGTTCCACCGGGGAGCTGTTTTTT	CASSERSTGELFF
TRBV18	TRBD2	.	TRBJ2-7	TGTGCCAGCTCACCTAGCGGGAGGGGGTCCTACGAGCAGTACTTC	CASSPSGRGSYEQYF
TRBV5-4	.	.	TRBJ2-2	TGTGCCAGCAGCTTGCGGTCCGCCCGGAACACCGGGGAGCTGTTTTTT	CASSLRSARNTGELFF
TRBV7-2	.	.	TRBJ2-3	TGTGCCAGCAGCTTAGGGCTCGGCACAGATACGCAGTATTTT	CASSLGLGTDTQYF
TRBV5-4	TRBD1	once	TRBJ2-5	TGTGCCAGCAGCTTCGGGGACAGGGGAGAGACCCAGTACTTC	CASSFGDRGETQYF
TRBV5-8	.	.	TRBJ2-5	TGTGCCAGCAGCCCCAAGGGGCAAGAGACCCAGTACTTC	CASSPKGQETQYF
TRBV27	.	.	TRBJ1-6	TGTGCCAGCAGTCCCGTGTCGCAGGGCCGCTCACCCCTCCACTTT	CASSPVSQGRSPLHF
TRBV11-2	.	once	TRBJ1-1	TGTGCCAGCAGCTCGACAGAGTCCCGGGAAGCTTTCTTT	CASSSTESREAFF
TRBV5-1	.	few	TRBJ1-1	TGCGCCAGCAGCTTACAGGGACCTGAAGCTTTCTTT	CASSLQGPEAFF
TRBV9	TRBD2	once	TRBJ2-2	TGTGCCAGCAGCCCTCGACTAGCCGGGAACACCGGGGAGCTGTTTTTT	CASSPRLAGNTGELFF
TRBV4-1	.	.	TRBJ1-4	TGCGCCAGCAGCCGAACGGGTGAAAAACTGTTTTTT	CASSRTGEKLFF
TRBV11-2	TRBD2	.	TRBJ2-2	TGTGCCAGCAGCCACGGGGGGACGAACACCGGGGAGCTGTTTTTT	CASSHGGTNTGELFF
TRBV28	.	.	TRBJ2-5	TGTGCCAGCAGTTTAGGGCTAGTGGGGAGTCAAGAGACCCAGTACTTC	CASSLGLVGSQETQYF
TRBV11-2	.	.	TRBJ2-7	TGTGCCAGCAGCTTAGGCAGGCCCACCTACGAGCAGTACTTC	CASSLGRPTYEQYF
TRBV19	.	few	TRBJ2-7	TGTGCCAGTAGTGTCCGGGACTCTTACGAGCAGTACTTC	CASSVRDSYEQYF
TRBV25-1	TRBD1	.	TRBJ2-2	TGTGCCAGCAGTGATGGGACAGGACATGGGAGAGCGACCGGGGAGCTGTTTTTT	CASSDGTGHGRATGELFF
TRBV5-6	.	.	TRBJ2-1	TGTGCCAGCAGCTTGGGGGACTCGAATGAGCAGTTCTTC	CASSLGDSNEQFF
TRBV28	TRBD2	.	TRBJ2-1	TGTGCCAGCGGTCTAGCGGGATTAAGCTCCTACAATGAGCAGTTCTTC	CASGLAGLSSYNEQFF
TRBV5-4	TRBD1	few	TRBJ2-7	TGTGCCAGCAGCGGCCGGGACAGGGCCTACGAGCAGTACTTC	CASSGRDRAYEQYF
TRBV19	.	.	TRBJ2-1	TGTGCCAGTAGTATAGATGGCCCATCAGGGCCTCTCTCCTACAATGAGCAGTTCTTC	CASSIDGPSGPLSYNEQFF
TRBV11-3	.	.	TRBJ2-5	TGTGCCAGCAGCTCCGGTGGCTCGGAGGAGACCCAGTACTTC	CASSSGGSEETQYF
TRBV5-4	TRBD2	.	TRBJ2-3	TGCGCCAGCAGCTTGGTCCGGGAGGCTGATACGCAGTATTTT	CASSLVREADTQYF
TRBV2	.	few	TRBJ2-5	TGTGCCAGCAGTGAAATCGGGGTGCCGACCCAGTACTTC	CASSEIGVPTQYF
TRBV5-4	.	.	TRBJ1-2	TGTGCCAGCAGCTCTCCGTTGCGATACTACACCTTC	CASSSPLRYYTF
TRBV5-4	TRBD2	.	TRBJ2-1	TGTGCCAGCAGCTTGAGCCTAGCGGCTTCCAATGAGCAGTTCTTC	CASSLSLAASNEQFF
TRBV5-5	.	.	TRBJ1-2	TGTGCCAGCAGCGGTAGGGGAGGGGATGGCTACACCTTC	CASSGRGGDGYTF
TRBV5-1	TRBD1	.	TRBJ2-7	TGCGCCAGCAATACAGGGGGTAATACCTACGAGCAGTACTTC	CASNTGGNTYEQYF
TRBV19	.	.	TRBJ2-3	TGTGCCATCTCTACCCTTTTAGGGGCGCAGTATTTT	CAISTLLGAQYF
TRBV25-1	.	.	TRBJ2-1	TGTGCCAGCTCCAGAGGCGGGGGCCCCTACAATGAGCAGTTCTTC	CASSRGGGPYNEQFF
TRBV5-1	TRBD2	.	TRBJ2-3	TGCGCCAGCAGCTTGCTAGCGGGAGGAGGCACAGATACGCAGTATTTT	CASSLLAGGGTDTQYF
TRBV6-5	.	.	TRBJ2-7	TGTGCCAGCAGTTATTCTCCCGACACCTCGCACGAGCAGTACTTC	CASSYSPDTSHEQYF
TRBV27	TRBD2	.	TRBJ2-1	TGTGCCAGCAGTTTACTTGCGGGAGGGCCGGGGAATGAGCAGTTCTTC	CASSLLAGGPGNEQFF
TRBV9	.	.	TRBJ1-3	TGTGCCAGCAGCCCAAGGCCCGACAGATTCTCTGGAAACACCATATATTTT	CASSPRPDRFSGNTIYF
TRBV9	.	once	TRBJ2-2	TGTGCCAGCAGCGTACTATCCGGGGAGCTGTTTTTT	CASSVLSGELFF
TRBV2	TRBD2	.	TRBJ2-5	TGTGCCAGCAGCTTAGAGCGGGGCCGGCAAGAGACCCAGTACTTC	CASSLERGRQETQYF
TRBV10-3	TRBD2	once	TRBJ2-3	TGTGCCATCAGTGAACCGGGAGGGTCCACAGATACGCAGTATTTT	CAISEPGGSTDTQYF
TRBV7-9	TRBD1	.	TRBJ2-2	TGTGCCAGCAGCTTAAGGTTGCTTGGCCGGGACAGGGTCACCGGGGAGCTGTTTTTT	CASSLRLLGRDRVTGELFF
TRBV7-6	TRBD1	.	TRBJ1-2	TGTGCCAGCAGCTTATCAGAGTCGCAGGGGGGATACTATGGCTACACCTTC	CASSLSESQGGYYGYTF
TRBV5-4	.	.	TRBJ1-1	TGTGCCAGCAGACCCCCAGGGGAAGCCACTGAAGCTTTCTTT	CASRPPGEATEAFF
TRBV19	TRBD1	.	TRBJ1-6	TGTGCCAGTAGTAAGGGACAGGGGAATTCACCCCTCCACTTT	CASSKGQGNSPLHF
TRBV7-9	TRBD1	.	TRBJ1-4	TGTGCCAGCAGCCCCCGGACAGGGGGTATTGAAAAACTGTTTTTT	CASSPRTGGIEKLFF